The clone carrying this T cell receptor (beta chain) was picked up a small number of times. The CDR3 is made up of 17 amino acids. Trimming at V came to 2 bases and at J to 3 bases, leaving 13 bases not matched to a gene. CDR1 MDHEN and CDR2 SYDVKM come from the germline V gene. This sample was taken from a study of beta chain features in type 1 diabetes. The study reverse transcribed the entire isolated RNA, so it sequenced expressed TCRB transcripts. TCRdb keeps only in-frame clones here, not all; method: immunoSEQ multiplex PCR. The table records 620,000 or so clones, around 15% of them present only once.

This sequence was found in a man between 18 and 29 years old in good health. Sequencing was done on a sample of naive CD4+ T cells from blood. The chain combines TRBV28 with TRBJ2-7; 7 positions agree with TRBD1. The DNA of the CDR3 is TGTGCCAGCAGTTTAGTAGGGGGCGCGGACAGATTCTACGAGCAGTACTTC. Protein sequence: CASSLVGGADRFYEQYF.